The clone carrying this T cell receptor beta chain was counted only a few times. Its antigen is not identified. This sample holds PBMCs from 8 to 10 ml fresh peripheral blood. The CDR3 has 13 residues. J gave up 6 bases and V 7 bases, and 10 bases lay outside the gene matches. Per the germline V gene, CDR1 is DFQATT and CDR2 is SNEGSKA (reference sequence). The data were taken from a study of T cells in Graves' hyperthyroidism and ophthalmopathy. Overall study results and limits: In the blood, most expanded thyroid clonotypes above 0.001 appeared as well.

The TCR beta CDR3 regions underwent amplification using RNA transcripts as the source. Primed by the HTBI set, a first-round RT-PCR was run on the TCR CDR3. TCRdb reprocessed the multiplex PCR reads with MiXCR, giving one entry per CDR3 protein. This sample has 20,000 to 30,000 distinct CDR3 sequences, with under 55% found just once. This chain connects TRBV20-1 to TRBJ1-2; TRBD1 agrees at 8 bases. The sequence was collected from a middle-aged woman with Graves' hyperthyroidism that later progressed to Graves' ophthalmopathy. Sequenced: blood. Written as DNA, the CDR3 is TGCAGTGGTACGACAGGGGCTGGGGATGGCTACACCTTC. Translated, it gives CSGTTGAGDGYTF.